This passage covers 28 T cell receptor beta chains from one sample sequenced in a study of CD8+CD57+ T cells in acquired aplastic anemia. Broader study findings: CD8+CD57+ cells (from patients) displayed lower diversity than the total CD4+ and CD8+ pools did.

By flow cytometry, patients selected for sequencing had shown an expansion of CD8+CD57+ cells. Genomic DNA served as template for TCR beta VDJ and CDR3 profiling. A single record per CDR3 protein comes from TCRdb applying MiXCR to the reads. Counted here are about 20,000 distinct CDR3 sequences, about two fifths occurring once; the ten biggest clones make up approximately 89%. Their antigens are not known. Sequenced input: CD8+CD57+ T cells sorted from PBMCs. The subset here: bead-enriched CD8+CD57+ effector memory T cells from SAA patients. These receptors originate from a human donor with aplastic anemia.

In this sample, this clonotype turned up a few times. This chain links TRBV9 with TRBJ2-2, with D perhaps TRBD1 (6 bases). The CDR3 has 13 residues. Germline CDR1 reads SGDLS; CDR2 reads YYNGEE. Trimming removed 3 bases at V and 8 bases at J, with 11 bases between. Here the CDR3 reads CASSGYGQGELFF. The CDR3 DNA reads TGTGCCAGCAGCGGCTACGGACAGGGGGAGCTGTTTTTT.

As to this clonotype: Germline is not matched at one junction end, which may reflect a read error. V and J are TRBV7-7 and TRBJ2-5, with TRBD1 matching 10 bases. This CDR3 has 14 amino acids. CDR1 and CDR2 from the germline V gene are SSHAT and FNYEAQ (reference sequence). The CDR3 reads CASSSGTGDETQYF. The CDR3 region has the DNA TGTGCTAGCAGCTCCGGGACAGGGGATGAGACCCAGTACTTC.

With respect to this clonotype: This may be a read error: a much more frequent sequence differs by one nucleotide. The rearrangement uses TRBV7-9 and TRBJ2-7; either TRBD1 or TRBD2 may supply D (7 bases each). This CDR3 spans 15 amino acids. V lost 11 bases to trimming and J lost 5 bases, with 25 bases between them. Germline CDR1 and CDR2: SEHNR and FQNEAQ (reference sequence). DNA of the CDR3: TGTGCCTGCACCCTAAGGGAGGGGACAGTCGACGAGCAGTACTTC. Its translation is CACTLREGTVDEQYF.

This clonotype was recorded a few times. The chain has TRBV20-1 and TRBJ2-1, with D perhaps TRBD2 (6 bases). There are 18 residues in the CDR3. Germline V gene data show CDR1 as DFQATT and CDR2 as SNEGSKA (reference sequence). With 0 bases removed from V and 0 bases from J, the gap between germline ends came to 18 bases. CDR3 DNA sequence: TGCAGTGCTAGAGACGTTTACAGCGGGCAAAGCTCCTACAATGAGCAGTTCTTC. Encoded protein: CSARDVYSGQSSYNEQFF.

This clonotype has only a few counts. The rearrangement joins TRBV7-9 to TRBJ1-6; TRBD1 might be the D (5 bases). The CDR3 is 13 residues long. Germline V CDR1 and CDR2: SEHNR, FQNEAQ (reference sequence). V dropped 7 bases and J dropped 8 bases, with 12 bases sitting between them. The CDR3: CASKGQWDSPLHF. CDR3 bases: TGTGCCAGCAAAGGACAATGGGATTCACCCCTCCACTTT.

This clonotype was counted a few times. The CDR3 DNA is TGCGCCAGCAGCTTACGGACAGGGTGGAACACTGAAGCTTTCTTT. Translation gives CASSLRTGWNTEAFF. The chain couples TRBV5-1 to TRBJ1-1; TRBD1 aligns across 8 bases. From germline, CDR1 is SGHRS and CDR2 YFSETQ. J was trimmed by 1 base and V by 2 bases; bases with no gene match: 4. The CDR3 runs 15 residues.

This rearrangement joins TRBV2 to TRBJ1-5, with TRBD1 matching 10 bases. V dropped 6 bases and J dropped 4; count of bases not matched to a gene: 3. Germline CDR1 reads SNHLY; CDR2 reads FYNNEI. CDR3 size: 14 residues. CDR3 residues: CASRKGQGNQPQHF. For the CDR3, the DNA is TGTGCCAGCAGGAAGGGACAGGGGAATCAGCCCCAGCATTTT.

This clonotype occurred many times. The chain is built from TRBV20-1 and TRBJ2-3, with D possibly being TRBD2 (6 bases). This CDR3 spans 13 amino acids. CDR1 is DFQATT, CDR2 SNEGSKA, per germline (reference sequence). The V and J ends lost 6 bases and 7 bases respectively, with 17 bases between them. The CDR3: CSAPRAGGNTQYF. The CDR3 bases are TGCAGTGCCCCCCGAGCCGGCGGGAATACGCAGTATTTT.

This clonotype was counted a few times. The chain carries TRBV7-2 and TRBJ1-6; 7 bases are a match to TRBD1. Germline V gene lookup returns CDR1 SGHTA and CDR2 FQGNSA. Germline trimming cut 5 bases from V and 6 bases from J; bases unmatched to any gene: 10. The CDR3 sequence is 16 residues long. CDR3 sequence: CASSDLIGTVNSPLHF. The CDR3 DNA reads TGTGCCAGCAGCGATCTCATCGGGACAGTTAATTCACCCCTCCACTTT. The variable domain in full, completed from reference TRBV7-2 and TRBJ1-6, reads GAGVSQSPSNKVTEKGKDVELRCDPISGHTALYWYRQSLGQGLEFLIYFQGNSAPDKSGLPSDRFSAERTGGSVSTLTIQRTQQEDSAVYLCASSDLIGTVNSPLHFGNGTRLTVT.

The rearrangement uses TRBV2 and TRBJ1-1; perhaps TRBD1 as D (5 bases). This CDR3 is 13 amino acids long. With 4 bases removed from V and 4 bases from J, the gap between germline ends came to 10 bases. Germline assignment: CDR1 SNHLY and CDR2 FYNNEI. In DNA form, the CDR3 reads TGTGCCAGCAGTGGACAGTCGAGCACTGAAGCTTTCTTT. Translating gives CASSGQSSTEAFF. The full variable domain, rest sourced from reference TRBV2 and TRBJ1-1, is EPEVTQTPSHQVTQMGQEVILRCVPISNHLYFYWYRQILGQKVEFLVSFYNNEISEKSEIFDDQFSVERPDGSNFTLKIRSTKLEDSAMYFCASSGQSSTEAFFGQGTRLTVV.

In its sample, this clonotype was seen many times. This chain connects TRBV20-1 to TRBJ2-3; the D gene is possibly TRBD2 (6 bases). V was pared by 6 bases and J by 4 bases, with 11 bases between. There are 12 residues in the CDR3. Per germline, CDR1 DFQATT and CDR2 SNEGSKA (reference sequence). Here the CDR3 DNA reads TGCAGTGCCGGGGACTCGGCAGATACGCAGTATTTT. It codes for CSAGDSADTQYF.

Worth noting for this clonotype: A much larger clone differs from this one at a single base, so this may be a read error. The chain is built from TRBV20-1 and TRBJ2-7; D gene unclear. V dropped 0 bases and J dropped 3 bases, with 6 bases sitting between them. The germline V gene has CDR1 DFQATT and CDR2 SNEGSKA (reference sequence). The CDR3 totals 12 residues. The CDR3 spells CSARDLGYEQYV. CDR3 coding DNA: TGCAGTGCTAGAGATCTGGGCTACGAGCAGTACGTC.

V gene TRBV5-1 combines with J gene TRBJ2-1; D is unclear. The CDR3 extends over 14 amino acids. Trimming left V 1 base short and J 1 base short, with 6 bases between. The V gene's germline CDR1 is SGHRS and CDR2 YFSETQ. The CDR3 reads CASSLSGSYNEQFF. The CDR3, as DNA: TGCGCCAGCAGCTTGTCCGGGTCCTACAATGAGCAGTTCTTC.

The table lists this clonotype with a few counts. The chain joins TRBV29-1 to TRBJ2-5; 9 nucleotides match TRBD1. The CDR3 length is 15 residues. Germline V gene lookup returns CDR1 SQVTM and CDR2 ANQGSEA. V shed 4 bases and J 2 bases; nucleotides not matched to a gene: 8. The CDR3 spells CSVGLLGTGQETQYF. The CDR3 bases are TGCAGCGTTGGCCTTTTGGGGACAGGGCAAGAGACCCAGTACTTC.

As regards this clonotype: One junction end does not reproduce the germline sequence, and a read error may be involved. CDR3 sequence (DNA): TGTGCCAGCAGTTTTAATCCCACCGGGGAGCTGTCTTTT. Residues: CASSFNPTGELSF. This chain links TRBV12-3 or TRBV12-4 with TRBJ2-2; D perhaps matches TRBD2 (5 bases). This CDR3 contains 13 residues.

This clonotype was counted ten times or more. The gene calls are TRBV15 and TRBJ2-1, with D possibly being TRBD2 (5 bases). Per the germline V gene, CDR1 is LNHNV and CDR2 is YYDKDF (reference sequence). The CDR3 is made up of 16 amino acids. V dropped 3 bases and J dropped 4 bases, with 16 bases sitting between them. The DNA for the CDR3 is TGTGCCACCAGCAGCTCCGAGCGGACCCTATACAATGAGCAGTTCTTC. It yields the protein CATSSSERTLYNEQFF.

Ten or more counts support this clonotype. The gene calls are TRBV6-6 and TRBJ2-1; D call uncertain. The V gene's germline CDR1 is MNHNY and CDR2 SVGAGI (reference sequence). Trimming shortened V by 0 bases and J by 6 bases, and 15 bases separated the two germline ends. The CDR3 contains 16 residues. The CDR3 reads CASSYSRLLGPNEQFF. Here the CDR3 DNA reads TGTGCCAGCAGTTACTCGAGGTTGCTCGGTCCCAATGAGCAGTTCTTC.

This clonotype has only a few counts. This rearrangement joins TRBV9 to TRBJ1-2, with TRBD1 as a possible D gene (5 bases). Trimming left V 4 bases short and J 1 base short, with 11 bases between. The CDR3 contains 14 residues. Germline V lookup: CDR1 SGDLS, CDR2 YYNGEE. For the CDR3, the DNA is TGTGCCAGCAGCCCTTCCGACAGTAACTATGGCTACACCTTC. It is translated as CASSPSDSNYGYTF.

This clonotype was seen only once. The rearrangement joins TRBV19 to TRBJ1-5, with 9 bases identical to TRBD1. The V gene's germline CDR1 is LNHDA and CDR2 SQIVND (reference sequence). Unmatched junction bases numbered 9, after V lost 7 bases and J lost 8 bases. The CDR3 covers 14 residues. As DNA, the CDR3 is TGTGCCAGTACCGGACAGGGGAGGTTGGAGCCCCAGCATTTT. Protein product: CASTGQGRLEPQHF.

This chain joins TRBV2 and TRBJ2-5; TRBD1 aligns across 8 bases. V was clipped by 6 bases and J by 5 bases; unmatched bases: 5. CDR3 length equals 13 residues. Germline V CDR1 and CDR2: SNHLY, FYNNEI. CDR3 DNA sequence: TGTGCCAGCAGGGACAGGGATAGGGAGACCCAGTACTTC. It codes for CASRDRDRETQYF.

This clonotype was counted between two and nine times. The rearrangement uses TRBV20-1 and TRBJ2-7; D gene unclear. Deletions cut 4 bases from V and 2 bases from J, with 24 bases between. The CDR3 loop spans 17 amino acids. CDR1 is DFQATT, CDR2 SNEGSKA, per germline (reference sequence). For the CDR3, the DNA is TGCAGTGCTAACTCATTGCCTACGGCCTCCTTGACCTACGAGCAGTACTTC. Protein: CSANSLPTASLTYEQYF.

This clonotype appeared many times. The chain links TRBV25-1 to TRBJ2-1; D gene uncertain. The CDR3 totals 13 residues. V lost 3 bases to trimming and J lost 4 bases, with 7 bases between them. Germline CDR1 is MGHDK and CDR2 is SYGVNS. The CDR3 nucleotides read TGTGCCAGCAGTGATGCCGGGTACAATGAGCAGTTCTTC. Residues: CASSDAGYNEQFF.

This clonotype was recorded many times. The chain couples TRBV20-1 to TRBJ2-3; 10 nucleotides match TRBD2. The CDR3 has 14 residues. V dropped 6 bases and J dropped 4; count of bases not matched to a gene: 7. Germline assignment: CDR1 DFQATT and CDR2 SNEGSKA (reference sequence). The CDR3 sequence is CSAFSGGAADTQYF. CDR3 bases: TGCAGTGCCTTCAGCGGGGGGGCGGCAGATACGCAGTATTTT.

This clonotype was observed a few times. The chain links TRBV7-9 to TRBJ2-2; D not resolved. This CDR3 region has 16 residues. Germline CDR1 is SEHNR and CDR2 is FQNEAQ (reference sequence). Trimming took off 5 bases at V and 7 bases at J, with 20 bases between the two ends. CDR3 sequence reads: CASSPPDWAGIGELFF. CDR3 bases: TGTGCCAGCAGCCCACCTGATTGGGCCGGAATCGGGGAGCTGTTTTTT.

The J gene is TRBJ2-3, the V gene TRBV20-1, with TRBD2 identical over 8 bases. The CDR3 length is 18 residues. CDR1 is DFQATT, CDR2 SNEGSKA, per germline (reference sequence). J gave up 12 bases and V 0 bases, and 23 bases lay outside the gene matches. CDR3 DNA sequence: TGCAGTGCTAGAGATCCCCCCGTTAGCGGGACGCGGGGCACAGATCAGTATTTT. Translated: CSARDPPVSGTRGTDQYF.

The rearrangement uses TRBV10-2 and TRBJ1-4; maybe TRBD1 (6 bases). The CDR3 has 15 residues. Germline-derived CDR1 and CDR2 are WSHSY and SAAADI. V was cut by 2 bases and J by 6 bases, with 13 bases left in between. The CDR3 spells CASSEGGGAYEKLFF. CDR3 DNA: TGCGCCAGCAGTGAGGGGGGGGGCGCATATGAAAAACTGTTTTTT.

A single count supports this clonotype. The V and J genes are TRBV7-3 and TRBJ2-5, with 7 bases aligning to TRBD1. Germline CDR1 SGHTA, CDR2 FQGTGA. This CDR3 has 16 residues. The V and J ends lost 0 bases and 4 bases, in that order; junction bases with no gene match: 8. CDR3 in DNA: TGTGCCAGCAGCTTAACAGGGGGCGGGCTGGGAGAGACCCAGTACTTC. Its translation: CASSLTGGGLGETQYF.

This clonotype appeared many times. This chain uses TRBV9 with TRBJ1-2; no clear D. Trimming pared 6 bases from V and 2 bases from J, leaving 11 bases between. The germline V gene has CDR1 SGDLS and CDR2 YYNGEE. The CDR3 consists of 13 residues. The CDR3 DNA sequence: TGTGCCAGCACCATGGGCGAAAACTATGGCTACACCTTC. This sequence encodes CASTMGENYGYTF.